Following are 22 T cell receptor beta chains from one sample sequenced in a study of OX40 agonist ivuxolimab in advanced cancers. Assay used: immunoSEQ multiplex PCR; TCRdb lists only in-frame clones, some missing. This table has nearly 95,000 clones, around 94% appearing once. The input for sequencing was CD4+ or CD8+ T cells sorted from blood, taken in a trial of the OX40 agonist ivuxolimab. These receptors were taken from an adult with an advanced solid tumor such as melanoma, head and neck, liver or kidney cancer.

The genes are TRBV5-1 and TRBJ2-2; D call uncertain. Germline values: CDR1 SGHRS, CDR2 YFSETQ. CDR3 length equals 16 residues. The V and J ends lost 2 bases and 4 bases respectively, with 15 bases between them. CDR3 in DNA: TGCGCCAGCAGCTTCCCTCACAGTGAACGCACCGGGGAGCTGTTTTTT. It translates to CASSFPHSERTGELFF.

This clone occurred a few times. V usage is TRBV10-2 and J usage is TRBJ2-7, with D perhaps matching TRBD1 (5 bases). V gave up 9 bases and J gave up 5 bases, with 14 bases separating them. CDR1 and CDR2 from the germline V gene are WSHSY and SAAADI. The CDR3 is 12 amino acids. CDR3 loop: CASTGAGDEQYF. CDR3 in DNA: TGCGCCAGTACTGGGGCCGGCGACGAGCAGTACTTC.

The chain recombines TRBV7-6 with TRBJ1-1; the D is unclear. CDR1 and CDR2 from the germline V gene are SGHVS and FNYEAQ. V was trimmed by 2 bases and J by 0 bases, leaving 10 bases between them. This CDR3 is 15 amino acids long. This CDR3 is CASSLPDGMNTEAFF. The DNA of the CDR3 is TGTGCCAGCAGCTTACCGGACGGAATGAACACTGAAGCTTTCTTT.

The table lists this clone with a count of one. This chain connects TRBV19 to TRBJ2-2; D perhaps matches TRBD1 (5 bases). This CDR3 is built from 14 residues. Germline assignment: CDR1 LNHDA and CDR2 SQIVND (reference sequence). V lost 7 bases to trimming and J lost 4 bases, with 13 bases between them. CDR3 in amino acids: CASNGLDTTGELFF. In nucleotides, the CDR3 is TGTGCCAGTAACGGGTTGGACACCACCGGGGAGCTGTTTTTT.

The DNA for the CDR3 is TGTGCCAGCAGCGTAGCTGCCGGGGAGCTGTTTTTT. Encoded protein: CASSVAAGELFF. The J gene is TRBJ2-2, the V gene TRBV9, with D hard to call. This CDR3 comprises 12 residues. Germline V gives CDR1 SGDLS, CDR2 YYNGEE. Between the trimmed V and J ends, which lost 0 bases and 6 bases, there was a span of 3 bases.

V and J are TRBV27 and TRBJ2-7; weak D call: TRBD1 (5 bases). CDR1 and CDR2 (germline): MNHEY, SMNVEV (reference sequence). V was trimmed by 6 bases and J by 6 bases, leaving 15 bases between them. The CDR3 consists of 13 residues. CDR3 nucleotides: TGTGCCAGCAGCCTGGACATACTGAGCGAGCAGTACTTC. Encoded protein: CASSLDILSEQYF.

J is TRBJ2-1 and V is TRBV19, with D possibly TRBD1 on 7 matching bases. The V end lost 10 bases, the J end lost 2 bases, and 18 bases lay between the germline ends. The CDR3 is made up of 15 amino acids. CDR1 and CDR2 from the germline V gene are LNHDA and SQIVND (reference sequence). CDR3 in amino acids: CATNIGGGPYNEQFF. In DNA form, the CDR3 reads TGTGCCACCAATATTGGAGGGGGCCCCTACAATGAGCAGTTCTTC.

The chain couples TRBV9 to TRBJ1-2, with D possibly being TRBD1 (6 bases). Deletions cut 1 base from V and 3 bases from J, with 13 bases between. CDR3 length equals 15 residues. Germline CDR1 and CDR2: SGDLS and YYNGEE. CDR3 DNA: TGTGCCAGCAGCGTAAAATCAGGGGAGGACTATGGCTACACCTTC. This encodes CASSVKSGEDYGYTF.

J is TRBJ2-1 and V is TRBV27; 8 bases agree with TRBD2. The CDR3 contains 15 residues. The V and J ends lost 5 bases and 6 bases, in that order; junction bases with no gene match: 9. Germline lookup yields CDR1 MNHEY and CDR2 SMNVEV (reference sequence). CDR3 nucleotide sequence: TGTGCCAGCAGTCTAGCAGCGGGAGAAGCCAATGAGCAGTTCTTC. It is translated as CASSLAAGEANEQFF.

This clone was seen a handful of times. This chain joins TRBV5-6 and TRBJ1-1; the match to TRBD1 covers 8 bases. The CDR3 contains 17 residues. Germline V gene sequence: CDR1 SGHDT, CDR2 YYEEEE. The ends lost 2 bases at V and 0 bases at J; junction bases unmatched: 9. DNA for the CDR3: TGTGCCAGCAGCTTAGCCAGGGGGCAGAGAATGAACACTGAAGCTTTCTTT. This encodes CASSLARGQRMNTEAFF.

The rearrangement uses TRBV7-8 and TRBJ2-1; maybe TRBD1 (5 bases). This CDR3 is built from 13 residues. V shed 1 base and J shed 7 bases, with 8 bases lying between them. Germline V lookup: CDR1 SGHVS, CDR2 FQNEAQ. The chain's CDR3 is CASSLGSGNEQFF. The CDR3 nucleotides are TGTGCCAGCAGCTTAGGTTCAGGGAATGAGCAGTTCTTC.

The chain links TRBV5-8 to TRBJ2-7, with TRBD1 as a possible D gene (5 bases). Trimming took off 0 bases at V and 5 bases at J, with 15 bases between the two ends. Germline values: CDR1 SGHTS, CDR2 YDEGEE. The CDR3 length is 15 residues. CDR3 sequence (DNA): TGTGCCAGCAGCTTGGGTCAGGGTACAGGTGACGAGCAGTACTTC. This codes for CASSLGQGTGDEQYF. The full variable domain, in which reference TRBV5-8 and TRBJ2-7 provide the parts outside the CDR3, is EAGVTQSPTHLIKTRGQQATLRCSPISGHTSVYWYQQALGLGLQFLLWYDEGEERNRGNFPPRFSGRQFPNYSSELNVNALELEDSALYLCASSLGQGTGDEQYFGPGTRLTVT.

V is TRBV6-5 and J is TRBJ2-5; D is possibly TRBD1 (6 bases). Between the trimmed V and J ends, which lost 6 bases and 6 bases, there was a span of 14 bases. The CDR3 extends over 13 amino acids. CDR1 MNHEY and CDR2 SVGAGI come from the germline V gene. The CDR3: CASRTGTRQTQYF. CDR3 DNA sequence: TGTGCCAGCAGAACTGGGACACGACAGACCCAGTACTTC.

This sequence joins TRBV9 and TRBJ2-7; D assignment may be TRBD1 or TRBD2 (5 bases each). In germline, CDR1 is SGDLS, CDR2 YYNGEE. V was trimmed by 2 bases and J by 1 base, leaving 13 bases between them. The CDR3 consists of 15 residues. The CDR3 DNA reads as TGTGCCAGCAGCGTGGGGACGGGCGTTTCCTACGAGCAGTACTTC. Protein sequence: CASSVGTGVSYEQYF. Full variable domain (missing parts from reference TRBV9 and TRBJ2-7): DSGVTQTPKHLITATGQRVTLRCSPRSGDLSVYWYQQSLDQGLQFLIQYYNGEERAKGNILERFSAQQFPDLHSELNLSSLELGDSALYFCASSVGTGVSYEQYFGPGTRLTVT.

The CDR3 nucleotides are TGTGCCAGCAGTTTGGGATACAGGGGGGCCACAGATACGCAGTATTTT. It yields the protein CASSLGYRGATDTQYF. The J gene is TRBJ2-3, the V gene TRBV28; TRBD1 matches at 8 bases. The CDR3 totals 16 residues. J lost 2 bases, V lost 3 bases, and 7 bases had no gene match. The germline gives CDR1 MDHEN, CDR2 SYDVKM.

This clone was picked up a small number of times. The V and J genes are TRBV7-9 and TRBJ1-5; the D is unclear. Between the trimmed V and J ends, which lost 2 bases and 1 base, there was a span of 9 bases. The CDR3 contains 15 residues. The germline V gene encodes CDR1 SEHNR and CDR2 FQNEAQ (reference sequence). The CDR3 DNA sequence: TGTGCCAGCAGCTTATCGGGTAGGAGCAATCAGCCCCAGCATTTT. It translates to CASSLSGRSNQPQHF.

The V gene is TRBV5-6, the J gene TRBJ2-7, with D unresolved. The CDR3 loop spans 13 amino acids. Germline V gives CDR1 SGHDT, CDR2 YYEEEE. V gave up 1 base and J gave up 2 bases, with 7 bases separating them. This CDR3 reads CASSLMETYEQYF. The CDR3 DNA sequence: TGTGCCAGCAGCTTGATGGAGACCTACGAGCAGTACTTC.

The rearrangement uses TRBV15 and TRBJ1-2, with D tentatively TRBD1 (5 bases). V was shortened by 0 bases and J by 9 bases, with 17 bases between the two germline ends. This CDR3 is built from 15 residues. Per the germline V gene, CDR1 is LNHNV and CDR2 is YYDKDF (reference sequence). The CDR3 region has the DNA TGTGCCACCAGCAGAGATGGCGGGCGGGGCAGGAGCTACACCTTC. Translated, it gives CATSRDGGRGRSYTF. Based on the CDR3 plus reference TRBV15 and TRBJ1-2, the full variable domain is DAMVIQNPRYQVTQFGKPVTLSCSQTLNHNVMYWYQQKSSQAPKLLFHYYDKDFNNEADTPDNFQSRRPNTSFCFLDIRSPGLGDTAMYLCATSRDGGRGRSYTFGSGTRLTVV.

V is TRBV7-2 and J is TRBJ1-1; D may be TRBD1 (5 bases). The CDR3 has 15 residues. V was shortened by 3 bases and J by 2 bases, with 13 bases between the two germline ends. CDR1 is SGHTA, CDR2 FQGNSA, per germline. The CDR3 spells CASSFRGYGNTEAFF. The CDR3 DNA reads TGTGCCAGCAGCTTTCGGGGGTACGGTAACACTGAAGCTTTCTTT.

This chain links TRBV13 with TRBJ1-1; tentatively, D is TRBD1 (5 bases). Trimming cost V 5 bases and J 6 bases, with 13 bases left between them. CDR1 PRHDT and CDR2 FYEKMQ come from the germline V gene (reference sequence). There are 13 residues in the CDR3. The CDR3 coding sequence is TGTGCCAGCAGCCAAAGGACGGGGGCTGAAGCTTTCTTT. Residues: CASSQRTGAEAFF.

This chain links TRBV19 with TRBJ2-5; D not resolved. The end of the DNA fits TRBJ2-7 better, so the J call may be wrong. CDR3 size: 14 residues. Germline lookup yields CDR1 LNHDA and CDR2 SQIVND (reference sequence). CDR3 region: CASTPSFRSYEQYF. DNA of the CDR3: TGTGCCAGTACCCCCAGTTTTCGATCCTACGAGCAGTACTTC.

The chain couples TRBV27 to TRBJ1-1; D gene unclear. The CDR3 is 15 amino acids. The ends were cut back, 1 base at V and 0 bases at J, with 9 bases in the middle. Looked up from germline, CDR1 is MNHEY and CDR2 is SMNVEV (reference sequence). The CDR3 nucleotides are TGTGCCAGCAGTTTATATGCAGGATTGAACACTGAAGCTTTCTTT. It is translated as CASSLYAGLNTEAFF.